Given below is one TCR beta chain in context. This sample stems from a study of T-cell reconstitution after alpha-beta-depleted transplantation in children. The CDR3 covers 14 residues. Germline V gene data show CDR1 as MDHEN and CDR2 as SYDVKM. Deletions cut 3 bases from V and 5 bases from J, with 10 bases between. Preparation of the TCRbeta library was carried out with unique molecular identifiers. TCRdb reprocessed the PCR reads with MiXCR, giving one entry per CDR3 protein. Of around 600,000 distinct CDR3 sequences listed, roughly 17% are singletons. The V call is TRBV28, the J call TRBJ1-4; the D is unclear. The sequencing here drew on PBMCs from the stem cell graft donor, taken from the stem cell graft. The receptor was isolated from a human donor who donated a stem cell graft to a child with acute myeloid leukemia. CDR3 residues: CASSFGGINEKLFF. The DNA of the CDR3 is TGTGCCAGCAGTTTTGGAGGGATCAATGAAAAACTGTTTTTT.